This TCR beta chain is from a study of CD8+ T cells in alopecia areata. Study background: In an open-label trial, patients got 5 to 10 mg tofacitinib twice daily.

Sequencing relied on a cDNA template that was reverse transcribed from extracted RNA. Using immunoSEQ multiplex PCR, the repertoire was profiled, and TCRdb retains in-frame clones only, with some absent. The table records 90,000 to 100,000 clones, roughly 64% of them present only once. General study findings and limits: Significant decreases in scalp clonality and expanded CD8+ clones followed tofacitinib treatment.

Regarding this clone: The antigen is unknown.

As for treatment: oral pan-JAK inhibitor, 5-10 mg twice daily. This clonotype was sampled from a human donor with alopecia areata. The specimen was CD8+ T cells sorted from blood, collected at week 4, from a patient treated with tofacitinib.

CDR3: CASSLHGDRDGYGYTF. In DNA form, the CDR3 reads TGTGCCAGCAGCCTGCATGGGGACAGGGACGGTTATGGCTACACCTTC. V gene TRBV25-1 combines with J gene TRBJ1-2; 9 bases are a match to TRBD1. The junction had 13 bases not matched to a gene; V was cut back by 6 bases and J by 5 bases. Germline CDR1 and CDR2: MGHDK and SYGVNS. This CDR3 region has 16 residues.